The entry that follows covers one T cell receptor (beta chain) sequence. The sample is drawn from a study of CD8+CD57+ T cells in acquired aplastic anemia. Genomic DNA was employed as the template in profiling TCR beta VDJ and CDR3. Each CDR3 protein gets one entry after TCRdb re-called the reads with MiXCR. Found here are 200,000 or so distinct CDR3 sequences, under 70% of them singletons; the top ten hold about 43%. With V trimmed by 10 bases and J by 2 bases, 4 bases remained unmatched. The germline V gene encodes CDR1 ENHRY and CDR2 SYGVKD. The CDR3 contains 12 residues. This sequence was found in a human donor with severe aplastic anemia or a healthy control (not recorded which). The sequenced material came from sorted CD4+, CD8+, or CD8+CD57+ T cells (not recorded which) from PBMCs. The chain couples TRBV10-3 to TRBJ1-1, with 7 bases identical to TRBD1. The CDR3 region has the DNA TGTGCCACGGGACAGAAAAACACTGAAGCTTTCTTT. The encoded protein is CATGQKNTEAFF.